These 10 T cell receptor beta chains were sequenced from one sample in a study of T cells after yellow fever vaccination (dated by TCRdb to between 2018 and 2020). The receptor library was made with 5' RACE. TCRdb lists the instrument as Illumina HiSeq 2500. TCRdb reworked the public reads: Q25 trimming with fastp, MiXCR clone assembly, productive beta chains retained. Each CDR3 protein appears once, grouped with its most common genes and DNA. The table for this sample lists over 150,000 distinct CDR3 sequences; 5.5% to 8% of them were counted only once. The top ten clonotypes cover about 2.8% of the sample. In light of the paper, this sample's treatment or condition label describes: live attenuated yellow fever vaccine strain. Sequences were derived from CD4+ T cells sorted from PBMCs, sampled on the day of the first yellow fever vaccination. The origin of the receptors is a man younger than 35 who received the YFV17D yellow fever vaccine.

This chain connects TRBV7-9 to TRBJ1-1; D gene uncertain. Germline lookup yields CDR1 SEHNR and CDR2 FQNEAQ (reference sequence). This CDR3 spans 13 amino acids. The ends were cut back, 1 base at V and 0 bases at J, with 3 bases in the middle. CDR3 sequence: CASSLDMNTEAFF. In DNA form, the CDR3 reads TGTGCCAGCAGCTTAGATATGAACACTGAAGCTTTCTTT.

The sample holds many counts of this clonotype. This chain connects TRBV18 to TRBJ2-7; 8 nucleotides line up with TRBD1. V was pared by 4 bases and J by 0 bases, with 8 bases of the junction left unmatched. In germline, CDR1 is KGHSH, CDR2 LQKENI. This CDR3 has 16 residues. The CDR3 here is CASSLRQGPSSYEQYF. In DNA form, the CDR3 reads TGTGCCAGCTCACTACGACAGGGGCCCAGCTCCTACGAGCAGTACTTC.

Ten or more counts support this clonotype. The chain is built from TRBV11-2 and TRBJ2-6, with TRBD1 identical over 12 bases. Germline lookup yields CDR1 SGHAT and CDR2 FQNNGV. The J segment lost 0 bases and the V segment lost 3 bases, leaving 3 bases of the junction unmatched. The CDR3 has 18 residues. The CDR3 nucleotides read TGTGCCAGCAGCTTGGGGACAGGGGGCGGCTCTGGGGCCAACGTCCTGACTTTC. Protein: CASSLGTGGGSGANVLTF.

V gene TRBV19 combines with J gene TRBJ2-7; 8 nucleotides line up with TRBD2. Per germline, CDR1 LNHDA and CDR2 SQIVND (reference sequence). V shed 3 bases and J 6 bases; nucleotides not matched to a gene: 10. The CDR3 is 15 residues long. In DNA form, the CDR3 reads TGTGCCAGTAGTATTGGGACTAGAGGAACCCCCGAGCAGTACTTC. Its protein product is CASSIGTRGTPEQYF.

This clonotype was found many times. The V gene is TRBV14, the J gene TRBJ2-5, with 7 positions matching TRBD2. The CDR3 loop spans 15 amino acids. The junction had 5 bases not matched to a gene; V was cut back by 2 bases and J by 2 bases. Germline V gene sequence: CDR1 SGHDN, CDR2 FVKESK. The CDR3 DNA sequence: TGTGCCAGCAGCCAACCCGCGGGGGTACAAGAGACCCAGTACTTC. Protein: CASSQPAGVQETQYF.

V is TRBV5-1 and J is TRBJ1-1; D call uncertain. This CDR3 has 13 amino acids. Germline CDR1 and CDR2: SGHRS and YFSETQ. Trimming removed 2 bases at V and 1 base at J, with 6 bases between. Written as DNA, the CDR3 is TGCGCCAGCAGCTTTGAAGGGAACACTGAAGCTTTCTTT. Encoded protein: CASSFEGNTEAFF.

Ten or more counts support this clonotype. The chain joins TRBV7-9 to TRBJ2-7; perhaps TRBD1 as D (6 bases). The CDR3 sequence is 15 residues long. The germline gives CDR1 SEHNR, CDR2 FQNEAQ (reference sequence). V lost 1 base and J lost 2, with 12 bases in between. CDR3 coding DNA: TGTGCCAGCAGCTTAGGCAGGGGAAGCGCCTACGAGCAGTACTTC. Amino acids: CASSLGRGSAYEQYF.

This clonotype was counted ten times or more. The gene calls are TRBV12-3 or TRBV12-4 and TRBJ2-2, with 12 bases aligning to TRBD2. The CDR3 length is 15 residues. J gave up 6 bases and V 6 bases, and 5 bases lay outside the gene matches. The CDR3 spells CASSPSGGVAGELFF. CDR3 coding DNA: TGTGCCAGCAGCCCTAGCGGGGGGGTAGCCGGGGAGCTGTTTTTT.

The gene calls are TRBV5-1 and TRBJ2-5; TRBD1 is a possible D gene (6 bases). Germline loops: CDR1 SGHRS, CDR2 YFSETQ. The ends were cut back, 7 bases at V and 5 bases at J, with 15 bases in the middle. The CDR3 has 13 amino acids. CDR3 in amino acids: CASGITGLETQYF. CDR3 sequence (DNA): TGCGCCAGCGGAATTACAGGGTTGGAGACCCAGTACTTC. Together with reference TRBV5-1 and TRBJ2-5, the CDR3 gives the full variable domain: KAGVTQTPRYLIKTRGQQVTLSCSPISGHRSVSWYQQTPGQGLQFLFEYFSETQRNKGNFPGRFSGRQFSNSRSEMNVSTLELGDSALYLCASGITGLETQYFGPGTRLLVL.

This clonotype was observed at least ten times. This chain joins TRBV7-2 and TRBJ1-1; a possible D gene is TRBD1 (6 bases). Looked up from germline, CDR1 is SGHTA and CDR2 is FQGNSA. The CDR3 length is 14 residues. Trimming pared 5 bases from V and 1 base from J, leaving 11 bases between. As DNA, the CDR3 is TGTGCCAGCAGCCCCGACAGGACGAACACTGAAGCTTTCTTT. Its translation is CASSPDRTNTEAFF.